The subject of this entry is one T cell receptor (beta chain). In the original analysis: Amplified reference gene primers provided the basis for estimating nucleated cell counts. Sequenced by immunoSEQ multiplex PCR; TCRdb stores in-frame clones only, minus some. That table supplies the V and J calls and clone size; D and trimming were determined from the DNA. Of approximately 260,000 clones detected, 89% appear once; the ten largest clones hold 2% to 2.5%. The data derive from a study of blood T cell repertoires in COVID-19. The wider study: Researchers got acute and convalescent COVID-19 samples from the United States, Italy and Spain. The cDNA or gDNA used as material had been derived from T cells, B-cell-depleted T cells, or PBMCs.

CDR3 size: 18 residues. The junction had 7 bases not matched to a gene; V was cut back by 1 base and J by 2 bases. Germline CDR1 reads LNHNV; CDR2 reads YYDKDF (reference sequence). This sequence was found in a man between 45 and 60 years old with acute or convalescent COVID-19. Material for sequencing was peripheral blood. V gene TRBV15 combines with J gene TRBJ2-3; 12 nucleotides match TRBD2. This CDR3 is CATSRGWTSGDVTDTQYF. DNA of the CDR3: TGTGCCACCAGCAGAGGCTGGACTAGCGGGGACGTCACAGATACGCAGTATTTT.